These T cell receptor beta chains were read from a single sample in a study of T cell clones after liver transplantation. Measured with immunoSEQ multiplex PCR; TCRdb has only the in-frame clones, and not every one. The sample has nearly 15,000 clones; 80% to 95% are singletons. Sequenced here: CD8+ T cells from blood, sampled before liver transplant. All receptors derive from a human donor who received a liver transplant. The CDR3 runs from the conserved cysteine through the conserved F or W. D genes are given only for firm matches. Size is stated for part of the rows, as once, few or many counts, or as a class when the clone is expanded.

abundance: large; j_gene: TRBJ2-7; d_gene: TRBD2; v_gene: TRBV7-9; CDR3aa: CASSSGSSGSSYEQYF; CDR3nt: TGTGCCAGCAGTTCAGGTTCTAGCGGCAGCTCCTACGAGCAGTACTTC
abundance: .; j_gene: TRBJ2-7; d_gene: .; v_gene: TRBV7-9; CDR3aa: CASSFDYEQYF; CDR3nt: TGTGCCAGCAGCTTTGATTACGAGCAGTACTTC
abundance: .; j_gene: TRBJ1-5; d_gene: .; v_gene: TRBV5-6; CDR3aa: CASSLGQEDNQPQHF; CDR3nt: TGTGCCAGCAGCTTGGGACAAGAAGACAATCAGCCCCAGCATTTT
abundance: .; j_gene: TRBJ1-1; d_gene: TRBD1; v_gene: TRBV28; CDR3aa: CASSGTGGVLGTEAFF; CDR3nt: TGTGCCAGCAGTGGTACAGGGGGGGTGTTGGGCACTGAAGCTTTCTTT
abundance: .; j_gene: TRBJ1-1; d_gene: .; v_gene: TRBV19; CDR3aa: CASSFVPNTEAFF; CDR3nt: TGTGCCAGTAGTTTCGTCCCGAACACTGAAGCTTTCTTT
abundance: .; j_gene: TRBJ1-3; d_gene: .; v_gene: TRBV21-1; CDR3aa: CASSKPPGQGAVDSGNTIYF; CDR3nt: TGTGCCAGCAGCAAACCCCCGGGACAGGGGGCAGTGGACTCTGGAAACACCATATATTTT
abundance: .; j_gene: TRBJ2-3; d_gene: TRBD1; v_gene: TRBV6-1; CDR3aa: CASSEGDRGPTDTQYF; CDR3nt: TGTGCCAGCAGTGAAGGGGACAGGGGTCCAACAGATACGCAGTATTTT
abundance: .; j_gene: TRBJ2-3; d_gene: .; v_gene: TRBV7-3; CDR3aa: CASSPGRSDLRGTDTQYF; CDR3nt: TGTGCCAGCAGCCCGGGCCGAAGTGACTTAAGAGGAACAGATACGCAGTATTTT
abundance: .; j_gene: TRBJ2-7; d_gene: TRBD2; v_gene: TRBV7-8; CDR3aa: CASSSPTSRPYEQYF; CDR3nt: TGTGCCAGCAGCTCCCCGACTAGCCGCCCCTACGAGCAGTACTTC
abundance: .; j_gene: TRBJ2-7; d_gene: .; v_gene: TRBV27; CDR3aa: CASSSSPGAFGEQYF; CDR3nt: TGTGCCAGCAGTTCCTCACCGGGCGCTTTTGGCGAGCAGTACTTC
abundance: .; j_gene: TRBJ2-7; d_gene: .; v_gene: TRBV27; CDR3aa: CASWQGGAYEQYF; CDR3nt: TGTGCCAGCTGGCAGGGGGGAGCCTACGAGCAGTACTTC
abundance: .; j_gene: TRBJ2-7; d_gene: TRBD2; v_gene: TRBV27; CDR3aa: CASRTSAYYEQYF; CDR3nt: TGTGCCAGCCGGACTAGCGCTTACTACGAGCAGTACTTC
abundance: .; j_gene: TRBJ2-3; d_gene: TRBD2; v_gene: TRBV19; CDR3aa: CASSILILTSGSGNTQYF; CDR3nt: TGTGCCAGTAGTATCCTAATCTTGACTAGCGGGAGTGGAAATACGCAGTATTTT
abundance: .; j_gene: TRBJ2-7; d_gene: TRBD2; v_gene: TRBV11-2; CDR3aa: CASSDTSGSIYEQYF; CDR3nt: TGTGCCAGCAGCGATACTAGCGGGAGCATTTACGAGCAGTACTTC
abundance: .; j_gene: TRBJ2-3; d_gene: TRBD2; v_gene: TRBV28; CDR3aa: CASSLSGLAGADDTQYF; CDR3nt: TGTGCCAGCAGTTTATCGGGACTAGCGGGAGCCGACGATACGCAGTATTTT
abundance: .; j_gene: TRBJ2-7; d_gene: .; v_gene: TRBV27; CDR3aa: CASSPRTFVYEQYF; CDR3nt: TGTGCCAGCAGTCCACGGACTTTTGTCTACGAGCAGTACTTC
abundance: .; j_gene: TRBJ2-7; d_gene: TRBD2; v_gene: TRBV16; CDR3aa: CASSQVAGVSSYEQYF; CDR3nt: TGTGCCAGCAGCCAGGTAGCGGGAGTTTCCTCCTACGAGCAGTACTTC
abundance: .; j_gene: TRBJ2-1; d_gene: .; v_gene: TRBV4-1; CDR3aa: CASSQTQGPSSYNEQFF; CDR3nt: TGCGCCAGCAGCCAGACCCAGGGGCCGAGCTCCTACAATGAGCAGTTCTTC
abundance: .; j_gene: TRBJ2-1; d_gene: .; v_gene: TRBV19; CDR3aa: CASSKGLGEQFF; CDR3nt: TGTGCCAGTAGTAAAGGCCTTGGTGAGCAGTTCTTC
abundance: .; j_gene: TRBJ2-7; d_gene: TRBD2; v_gene: TRBV6-5; CDR3aa: CASSYGSGSSHEQYF; CDR3nt: TGTGCCAGCAGTTACGGGAGCGGGAGTTCCCACGAGCAGTACTTC
abundance: .; j_gene: TRBJ2-1; d_gene: .; v_gene: TRBV21-1; CDR3aa: CASNDYVPGGRDNEQFF; CDR3nt: TGTGCCAGCAACGATTATGTGCCAGGGGGCAGGGACAATGAGCAGTTCTTC
abundance: .; j_gene: TRBJ2-1; d_gene: .; v_gene: TRBV5-5; CDR3aa: CASSLASNEQFF; CDR3nt: TGTGCCAGCAGCTTGGCTAGTAATGAGCAGTTCTTC
abundance: .; j_gene: TRBJ2-7; d_gene: .; v_gene: TRBV2; CDR3aa: CASRDSSSSYEQYF; CDR3nt: TGTGCCAGCAGGGACAGCTCCAGCTCCTACGAGCAGTACTTC
abundance: .; j_gene: TRBJ1-2; d_gene: .; v_gene: TRBV30; CDR3aa: CAWSVQGLYGYTF; CDR3nt: TGTGCCTGGAGTGTCCAGGGGCTCTATGGCTACACCTTC
abundance: .; j_gene: TRBJ2-7; d_gene: TRBD2; v_gene: TRBV28; CDR3aa: CASSLRGAYEQYF; CDR3nt: TGTGCCAGCAGTTTACGGGGGGCCTACGAGCAGTACTTC
abundance: .; j_gene: TRBJ2-5; d_gene: .; v_gene: TRBV7-9; CDR3aa: CASSQEAPGEQETQYF; CDR3nt: TGTGCCAGCAGCCAGGAGGCTCCGGGAGAACAAGAGACCCAGTACTTC
abundance: .; j_gene: TRBJ2-7; d_gene: TRBD1; v_gene: TRBV28; CDR3aa: CASSEDRVAYEQYF; CDR3nt: TGTGCCAGCAGTGAGGACAGGGTCGCCTACGAGCAGTACTTC
abundance: .; j_gene: TRBJ2-1; d_gene: TRBD1; v_gene: TRBV7-6; CDR3aa: CASSLSPQGVRSPGSYNEQFF; CDR3nt: TGTGCCAGCAGCTTAAGTCCTCAGGGGGTCCGTTCTCCGGGCTCCTACAATGAGCAGTTCTTC
abundance: .; j_gene: TRBJ2-2; d_gene: .; v_gene: TRBV10-3; CDR3aa: CAISEGVGELFF; CDR3nt: TGTGCCATCAGTGAGGGTGTCGGGGAGCTGTTTTTT
abundance: .; j_gene: TRBJ2-5; d_gene: TRBD1; v_gene: TRBV9; CDR3aa: CASSVGDRGSWETQYF; CDR3nt: TGTGCCAGCAGCGTAGGGGACAGGGGATCATGGGAGACCCAGTACTTC
abundance: .; j_gene: TRBJ2-7; d_gene: .; v_gene: TRBV9; CDR3aa: CASSADIRRGTNYEQYF; CDR3nt: TGTGCCAGCAGCGCAGATATCAGAAGGGGGACAAACTACGAGCAGTACTTC
abundance: .; j_gene: TRBJ2-1; d_gene: TRBD2; v_gene: TRBV9; CDR3aa: CASSVVAGGYNEQFF; CDR3nt: TGTGCCAGCAGCGTAGTAGCGGGAGGATACAATGAGCAGTTCTTC
abundance: .; j_gene: TRBJ2-7; d_gene: TRBD1; v_gene: TRBV2; CDR3aa: CASSEDRGYEQYF; CDR3nt: TGTGCCAGCAGTGAAGACAGGGGCTACGAGCAGTACTTC